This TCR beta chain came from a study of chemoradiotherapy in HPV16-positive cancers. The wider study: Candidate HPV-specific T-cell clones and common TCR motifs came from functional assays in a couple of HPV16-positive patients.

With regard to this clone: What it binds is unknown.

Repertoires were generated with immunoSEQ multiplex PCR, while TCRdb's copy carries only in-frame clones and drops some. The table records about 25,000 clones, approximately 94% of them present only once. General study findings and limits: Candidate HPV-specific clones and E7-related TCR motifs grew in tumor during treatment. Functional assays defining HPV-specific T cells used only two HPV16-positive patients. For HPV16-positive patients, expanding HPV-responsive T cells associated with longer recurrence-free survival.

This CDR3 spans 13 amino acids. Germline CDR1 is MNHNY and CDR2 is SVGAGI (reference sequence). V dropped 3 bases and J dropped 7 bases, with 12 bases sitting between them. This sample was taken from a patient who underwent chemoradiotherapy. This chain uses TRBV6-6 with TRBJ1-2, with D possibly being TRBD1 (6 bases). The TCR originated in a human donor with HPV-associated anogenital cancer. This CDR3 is CASSYGGAGGYTF. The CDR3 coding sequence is TGTGCCAGCAGTTATGGGGGCGCAGGTGGCTACACCTTC.